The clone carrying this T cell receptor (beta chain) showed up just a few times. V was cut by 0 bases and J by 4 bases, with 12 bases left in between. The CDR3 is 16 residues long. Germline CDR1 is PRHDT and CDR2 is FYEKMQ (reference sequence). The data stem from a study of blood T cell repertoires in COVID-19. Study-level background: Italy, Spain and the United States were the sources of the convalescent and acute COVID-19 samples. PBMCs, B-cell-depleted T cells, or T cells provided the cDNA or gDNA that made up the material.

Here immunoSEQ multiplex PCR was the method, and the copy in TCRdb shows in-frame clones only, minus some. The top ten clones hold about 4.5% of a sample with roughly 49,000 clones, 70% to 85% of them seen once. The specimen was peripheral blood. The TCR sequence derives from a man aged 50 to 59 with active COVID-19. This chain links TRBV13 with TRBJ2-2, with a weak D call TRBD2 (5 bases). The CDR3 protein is CASSLGRRVATGELFF. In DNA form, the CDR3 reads TGTGCCAGCAGCTTAGGCCGGCGGGTTGCCACCGGGGAGCTGTTTTTT. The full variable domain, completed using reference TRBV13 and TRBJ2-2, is AAGVIQSPRHLIKEKRETATLKCYPIPRHDTVYWYQQGPGQDPQFLISFYEKMQSDKGSIPDRFSAQQFSDYHSELNMSSLELGDSALYFCASSLGRRVATGELFFGEGSRLTVL.